This TCR beta chain was profiled in a study of shared T cell receptors in the human thymus. The data were produced by immunoSEQ multiplex PCR, yet TCRdb's version contains in-frame clones alone and is incomplete. The sample records about 380,000 clones, approximately 95% being singletons. Germline CDR1 is LGHNA and CDR2 is YSLEER. Trimming took off 1 base at V and 4 bases at J, with 21 bases between the two ends. There are 18 residues in the CDR3. The V call is TRBV4-3, the J call TRBJ2-3; possibly TRBD2 for D (6 bases). The sample taken for sequencing was thymocytes. The source of this sequence is a human donor. CDR3 sequence: CASSQAAPFREVSDTQYF. CDR3 nucleotide sequence: TGCGCCAGCAGCCAAGCGGCCCCATTTAGGGAGGTATCAGATACGCAGTATTTT.